Below are 26 T cell receptor beta chains sequenced from a single sample in a study of CD8 T cells in Susac syndrome. RNA amounts of roughly 0.45 to 1 ug underwent reverse transcription with random hexamers. TCRdb analysed the immunoSEQ multiplex PCR reads with MiXCR anew, one entry per CDR3 protein. The sample comprises more than 200,000 distinct CDR3 sequences, around 90% of which are singletons, and around 0.13% rests with the top ten. Sequencing input: CD8+ T cells from PBMCs. The source of these receptors is a human donor with multiple sclerosis.

The count of this clonotype is one. The CDR3 nucleotides are TGCGCCAGCAGTTTGGGGGCTCCTCCCTACGAGCAGTACTTC. Encoded protein: CASSLGAPPYEQYF. The V gene is TRBV10-2, the J gene TRBJ2-7; tentatively, D is TRBD1 (6 bases). V was trimmed by 5 bases and J by 2 bases, leaving 13 bases between them. Per germline, CDR1 WSHSY and CDR2 SAAADI. The CDR3 runs 14 residues.

The rearrangement links TRBV15 to TRBJ1-6; the D gene is possibly TRBD1 (5 bases). The CDR3 totals 14 residues. From germline, CDR1 is LNHNV and CDR2 YYDKDF (reference sequence). Trimming removed 1 base from V and 6 bases from J, with 7 bases in between. CDR3 DNA sequence: TGTGCCACCAGCAGAGGACAGCGTAATTCACCCCTCCACTTT. It specifies CATSRGQRNSPLHF.

The chain links TRBV12-3 or TRBV12-4 to TRBJ2-7, with 8 bases that match TRBD2. The CDR3 contains 15 residues. V shed 3 bases and J 2 bases; nucleotides not matched to a gene: 6. The DNA for the CDR3 is TGTGCCAGCAGTTTCGAGGCGGGAGGTACCTACGAGCAGTACTTC. It specifies CASSFEAGGTYEQYF.

CDR3 coding DNA: TGTGCCAGCAGTGACGGAGGGGTCGGTCGAACTGTAACGGCTTTCTTT. Its translation is CASSDGGVGRTVTAFF. The chain employs TRBV2 and TRBJ1-1, with D possibly TRBD1 on 5 matching bases. There are 16 residues in the CDR3. Trimming cost V 3 bases and J 11 bases, with 25 bases left between them. The germline gives CDR1 SNHLY, CDR2 FYNNEI.

This clonotype has just one count. The J gene is TRBJ2-3, the V gene TRBV2, with no clear D. The germline V gene encodes CDR1 SNHLY and CDR2 FYNNEI. V lost 8 bases and J 2 bases, leaving 14 bases between the germline ends. The CDR3 sequence is 14 residues long. CDR3 amino acids: CASLWSESTDTQYF. The CDR3 DNA is TGTGCCAGCCTGTGGAGCGAGTCCACAGATACGCAGTATTTT. Supplemented by reference TRBV2 and TRBJ2-3, the full variable domain reads EPEVTQTPSHQVTQMGQEVILRCVPISNHLYFYWYRQILGQKVEFLVSFYNNEISEKSEIFDDQFSVERPDGSNFTLKIRSTKLEDSAMYFCASLWSESTDTQYFGPGTRLTVL.

The V and J genes are TRBV7-2 and TRBJ2-5; no clear D gene. CDR1 and CDR2 from the germline V gene are SGHTA and FQGNSA. V shed 1 base and J shed 3 bases, with 6 bases lying between them. This CDR3 contains 13 residues. The CDR3 loop reads CASSLDVEETQYF. The CDR3 DNA reads as TGTGCCAGCAGCTTAGACGTTGAAGAGACCCAGTACTTC.

CDR3 in amino acids: CASSSKDRSTGELFF. For the CDR3, the DNA is TGTGCCAGCAGCTCAAAGGACAGGAGTACCGGGGAGCTGTTTTTT. V is TRBV13 and J is TRBJ2-2; 7 positions match TRBD1. CDR1 PRHDT and CDR2 FYEKMQ come from the germline V gene (reference sequence). The CDR3 covers 15 residues. The ends lost 4 bases at V and 5 bases at J; junction bases unmatched: 7.

In nucleotides, the CDR3 is TGTGCCAGCAGAGCAAGGGGATCCCACGAGCAGTACTTC. Its protein product is CASRARGSHEQYF. The chain joins TRBV2 to TRBJ2-7, with a possible D match to TRBD1 (5 bases). This CDR3 is 13 amino acids long. Germline CDR1 SNHLY, CDR2 FYNNEI. V was cut by 6 bases and J by 5 bases, with 14 bases left in between. Full variable domain (missing parts from reference TRBV2 and TRBJ2-7): EPEVTQTPSHQVTQMGQEVILRCVPISNHLYFYWYRQILGQKVEFLVSFYNNEISEKSEIFDDQFSVERPDGSNFTLKIRSTKLEDSAMYFCASRARGSHEQYFGPGTRLTVT.

V gene TRBV13 combines with J gene TRBJ1-2; TRBD1 aligns across 7 bases. Germline CDR1 reads PRHDT; CDR2 reads FYEKMQ (reference sequence). The CDR3 consists of 17 residues. V dropped 5 bases and J dropped 3; count of bases not matched to a gene: 15. The CDR3 DNA sequence: TGTGCCAGCAGCCCCGTTGGGGTGAGGGGGCAAGACTATGGCTACACCTTC. The encoded protein is CASSPVGVRGQDYGYTF. Combining the CDR3 with reference TRBV13 and TRBJ1-2 gives the whole variable domain AAGVIQSPRHLIKEKRETATLKCYPIPRHDTVYWYQQGPGQDPQFLISFYEKMQSDKGSIPDRFSAQQFSDYHSELNMSSLELGDSALYFCASSPVGVRGQDYGYTFGSGTRLTVV.

The chain couples TRBV30 to TRBJ1-5, with D hard to call. The CDR3 loop spans 15 amino acids. Looked up from germline, CDR1 is GTSNPN and CDR2 is SVGIG (reference sequence). Trimming left V 1 base short and J 0 bases short, with 10 bases between. The CDR3 nucleotides are TGTGCCTGGAGTGACTACCGGGTTAGCAATCAGCCCCAGCATTTT. Translating gives CAWSDYRVSNQPQHF.

This clonotype appeared once. This CDR3 is CSVRRASGRNTEAFF. The CDR3 bases are TGCAGCGTTCGCAGGGCCTCGGGACGGAACACTGAAGCTTTCTTT. V gene TRBV29-1 combines with J gene TRBJ1-1; maybe TRBD1 (5 bases). This CDR3 is 15 amino acids long. V lost 5 bases and J 1 base, leaving 17 bases between the germline ends. Germline lookup yields CDR1 SQVTM and CDR2 ANQGSEA. The whole variable domain, remainder taken from reference TRBV29-1 and TRBJ1-1, is SAVISQKPSRDICQRGTSLTIQCQVDSQVTMMFWYRQQPGQSLTLIATANQGSEATYESGFVIDKFPISRPNLTFSTLTVSNMSPEDSSIYLCSVRRASGRNTEAFFGQGTRLTVV.

The gene calls are TRBV30 and TRBJ2-7, with D unclear. This CDR3 has 13 residues. Germline V lookup: CDR1 GTSNPN, CDR2 SVGIG (reference sequence). Trimming cost V 4 bases and J 0 bases, with 10 bases left between them. The CDR3 sequence: CAWTGESSYEQYF. CDR3 DNA: TGTGCCTGGACCGGCGAATCCTCCTACGAGCAGTACTTC.

The genes are TRBV29-1 and TRBJ2-3, with a tentative D call TRBD1 (6 bases). The CDR3 is 12 residues long. CDR1 is SQVTM and CDR2 is ANQGSEA in the germline V gene. The ends were cut back, 5 bases at V and 2 bases at J, with 8 bases in the middle. The CDR3 nucleotides are TGCAGCGTTCGGGACAACACAGATACGCAGTATTTT. Amino acid sequence: CSVRDNTDTQYF.

The chain carries TRBV6-2 or TRBV6-3 and TRBJ2-4; TRBD1 is a possible D gene (5 bases). The CDR3 sequence is 16 residues long. The germline gives CDR1 MNHEY, CDR2 SVGEGT. V lost 2 bases and J lost 3, with 14 bases in between. As DNA, the CDR3 is TGTGCCAGCAGTTACCCCAGACAGTCTGGCAAAAACATTCAGTACTTC. Protein: CASSYPRQSGKNIQYF.

J is TRBJ2-3 and V is TRBV4-3; 10 bases align to TRBD2. There are 15 residues in the CDR3. Trimming cost V 6 bases and J 2 bases; bases outside gene matches: 5. CDR1 LGHNA and CDR2 YSLEER come from the germline V gene. CDR3 sequence (DNA): TGCGCCAGCAGACCCGGGACTAGCGACACAGATACGCAGTATTTT. It codes for CASRPGTSDTDTQYF.

This chain connects TRBV15 to TRBJ1-3, with TRBD1 as a possible D gene (5 bases). The CDR3 spans 19 residues. Germline-derived CDR1 and CDR2 are LNHNV and YYDKDF (reference sequence). V was shortened by 0 bases and J by 4 bases, with 22 bases between the two germline ends. The DNA of the CDR3 is TGTGCCACCAGCAGAGATGCGTGGGGACTCAAACGGGAGGGAAACACCATATATTTT. Its translation is CATSRDAWGLKREGNTIYF.

The rearrangement uses TRBV2 and TRBJ2-5, with 12 bases identical to TRBD2. V shed 2 bases, J shed 9 bases, and the junction held 16 bases outside the gene matches. The CDR3 sequence is 18 residues long. Looked up from germline, CDR1 is SNHLY and CDR2 is FYNNEI. CDR3 DNA sequence: TGTGCCAGCAGTGAAAGACTAGCGGGGGTCGGGGGGAGTTTGGCCCAGTACTTC. Amino acids: CASSERLAGVGGSLAQYF.

This sequence joins TRBV5-6 and TRBJ1-1; D uncertain. This CDR3 is 13 amino acids long. The germline V gene encodes CDR1 SGHDT and CDR2 YYEEEE. The germline V and J ends were trimmed by 0 bases and 3 bases, with 6 bases remaining between them. The CDR3 DNA reads as TGTGCCAGCAGCTTGGTATGGGACACTGAAGCTTTCTTT. This codes for CASSLVWDTEAFF.

CDR3 DNA: TGTGCCAGCAGTTTATTCTGGGACACCGCCTACGAGCAGTACTTC. This sequence encodes CASSLFWDTAYEQYF. This chain joins TRBV27 and TRBJ2-7; maybe TRBD1 (6 bases). Trimming shortened V by 1 base and J by 2 bases, and 12 bases separated the two germline ends. Per germline, CDR1 MNHEY and CDR2 SMNVEV (reference sequence). This CDR3 spans 15 amino acids.

V gene TRBV19 combines with J gene TRBJ2-5; D uncertain. Germline V gene data show CDR1 as LNHDA and CDR2 as SQIVND (reference sequence). The germline V and J ends were trimmed by 0 bases and 3 bases, with 5 bases remaining between them. The CDR3 is 13 residues long. Written as DNA, the CDR3 is TGTGCCAGTAGTATAGATGGGAAAGAGACCCAGTACTTC. It yields the protein CASSIDGKETQYF.

The chain employs TRBV19 and TRBJ1-6; TRBD1 agrees at 7 bases. Germline CDR1 reads LNHDA; CDR2 reads SQIVND (reference sequence). V lost 4 bases to trimming and J lost 10 bases; unmatched junction nucleotides: 10. The length of the CDR3 is 15 residues. This CDR3 is CASSTYRGGISPLHF. The CDR3, as DNA: TGTGCCAGTAGTACCTACAGGGGCGGGATATCACCCCTCCACTTT.

This clonotype has just one count. The CDR3: CASSQAGTAFF. DNA for the CDR3: TGTGCCAGCAGCCAAGCGGGAACGGCTTTCTTT. This chain joins TRBV14 and TRBJ1-1; D uncertain. CDR1 is SGHDN, CDR2 FVKESK, per germline. The CDR3 contains 11 residues. The ends were cut back, 1 base at V and 11 bases at J, with 8 bases in the middle.

V gene TRBV28 combines with J gene TRBJ2-5; 9 bases line up with TRBD2. The V segment lost 2 bases and the J segment 2 bases; nucleotides outside the gene matches: 12. Germline V gene sequence: CDR1 MDHEN, CDR2 SYDVKM. CDR3 length: 18 residues. Here the CDR3 DNA reads TGTGCCAGCAGTTTAAGGCTAGCGGGGCCTCTACTTCAAGAGACCCAGTACTTC. It encodes CASSLRLAGPLLQETQYF.

This clonotype is a singleton in its sample. The J gene is TRBJ1-5, the V gene TRBV5-1; 8 nucleotides line up with TRBD1. The V and J ends lost 4 bases and 4 bases, in that order; junction bases with no gene match: 4. In germline, CDR1 is SGHRS, CDR2 YFSETQ. The CDR3 extends over 14 amino acids. CDR3 sequence: CASSPGTGNQPQHF. The CDR3 nucleotides read TGCGCCAGCAGCCCCGGGACAGGAAATCAGCCCCAGCATTTT.

V usage is TRBV2 and J usage is TRBJ1-2; perhaps TRBD1 as D (5 bases). This CDR3 contains 12 residues. V lost 6 bases and J 8 bases, leaving 13 bases between the germline ends. Germline loops: CDR1 SNHLY, CDR2 FYNNEI. CDR3 region: CASRSRGRGYTF. CDR3 DNA sequence: TGTGCCAGCAGATCCCGGGGCAGGGGCTACACCTTC. The full variable domain, with the rest looked up from reference TRBV2 and TRBJ1-2, is EPEVTQTPSHQVTQMGQEVILRCVPISNHLYFYWYRQILGQKVEFLVSFYNNEISEKSEIFDDQFSVERPDGSNFTLKIRSTKLEDSAMYFCASRSRGRGYTFGSGTRLTVV.

V and J are TRBV5-1 and TRBJ2-1, with TRBD2 matching over 11 bases. The CDR3 consists of 15 residues. Germline V gene data show CDR1 as SGHRS and CDR2 as YFSETQ. V was clipped by 5 bases and J by 7 bases; unmatched bases: 8. As DNA, the CDR3 is TGCGCCAGCAGACTAGCGGGAGCCGGGGTAAATGAGCAGTTCTTC. It specifies CASRLAGAGVNEQFF.